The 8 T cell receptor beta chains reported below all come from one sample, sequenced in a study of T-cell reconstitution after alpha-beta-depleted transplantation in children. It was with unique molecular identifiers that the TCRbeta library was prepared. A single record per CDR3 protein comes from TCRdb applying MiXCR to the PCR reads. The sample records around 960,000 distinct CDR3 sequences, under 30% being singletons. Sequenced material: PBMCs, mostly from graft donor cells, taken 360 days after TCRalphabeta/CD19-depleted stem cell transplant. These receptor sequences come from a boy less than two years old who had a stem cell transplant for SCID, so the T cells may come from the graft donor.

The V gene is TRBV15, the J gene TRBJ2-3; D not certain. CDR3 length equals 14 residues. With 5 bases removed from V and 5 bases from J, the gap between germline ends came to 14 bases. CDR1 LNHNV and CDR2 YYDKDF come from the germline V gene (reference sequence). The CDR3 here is CATSPPNGVDTQYF. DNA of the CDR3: TGTGCCACCAGCCCACCCAATGGGGTAGATACGCAGTATTTT.

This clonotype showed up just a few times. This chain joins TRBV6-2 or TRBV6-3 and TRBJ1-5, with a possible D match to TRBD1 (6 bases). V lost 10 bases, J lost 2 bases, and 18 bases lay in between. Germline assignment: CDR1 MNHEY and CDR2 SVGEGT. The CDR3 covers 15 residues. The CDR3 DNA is TGTGCCACCGCCGAGGGGGGCCGGGGCAATCAGCCCCAGCATTTT. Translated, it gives CATAEGGRGNQPQHF.

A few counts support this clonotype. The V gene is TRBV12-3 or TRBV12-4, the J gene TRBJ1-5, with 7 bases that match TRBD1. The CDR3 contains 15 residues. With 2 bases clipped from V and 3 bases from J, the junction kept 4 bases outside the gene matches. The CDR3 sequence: CASSLRQGNNQPQHF. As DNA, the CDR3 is TGTGCCAGCAGTTTAAGACAGGGCAACAATCAGCCCCAGCATTTT.

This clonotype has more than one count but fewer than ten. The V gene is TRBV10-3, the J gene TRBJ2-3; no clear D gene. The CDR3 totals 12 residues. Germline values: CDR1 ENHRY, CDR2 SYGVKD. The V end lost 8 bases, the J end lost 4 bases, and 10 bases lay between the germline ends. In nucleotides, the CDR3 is TGTGCCATCGGTATGCCATCAGATACGCAGTATTTT. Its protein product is CAIGMPSDTQYF.

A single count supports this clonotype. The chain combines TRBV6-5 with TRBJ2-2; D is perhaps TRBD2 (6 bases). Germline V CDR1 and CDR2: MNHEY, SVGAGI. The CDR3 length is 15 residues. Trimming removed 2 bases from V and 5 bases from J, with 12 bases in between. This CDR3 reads CASSYGTGLTGELFF. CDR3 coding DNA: TGTGCCAGCAGTTACGGGACTGGTCTAACCGGGGAGCTGTTTTTT.

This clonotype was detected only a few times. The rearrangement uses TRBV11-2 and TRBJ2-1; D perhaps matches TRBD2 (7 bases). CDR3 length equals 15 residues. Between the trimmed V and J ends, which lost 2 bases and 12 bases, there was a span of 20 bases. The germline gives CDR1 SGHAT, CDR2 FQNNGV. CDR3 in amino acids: CASSLWAGASGGQFF. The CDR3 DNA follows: TGTGCCAGCAGCTTATGGGCGGGGGCCTCCGGCGGGCAGTTCTTC.

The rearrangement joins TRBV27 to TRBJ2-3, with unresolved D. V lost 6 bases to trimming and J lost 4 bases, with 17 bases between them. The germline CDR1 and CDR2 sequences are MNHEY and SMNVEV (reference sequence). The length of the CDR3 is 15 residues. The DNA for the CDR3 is TGTGCCAGCAGCCCTAGGGCAGGCTTTTCAGATACGCAGTATTTT. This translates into CASSPRAGFSDTQYF.

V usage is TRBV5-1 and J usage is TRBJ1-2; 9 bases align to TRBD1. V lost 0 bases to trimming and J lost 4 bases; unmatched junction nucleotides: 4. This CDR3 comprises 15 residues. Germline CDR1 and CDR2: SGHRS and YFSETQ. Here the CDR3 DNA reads TGCGCCAGCAGCTTGGATGGGACAGGGACCTATGGCTACACCTTC. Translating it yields CASSLDGTGTYGYTF.